Presented here are 8 T cell receptor beta chains from one specimen sequenced in a study of blood T cell repertoires in COVID-19. Some clones are missing from TCRdb's copy, which holds only in-frame ones; the method was immunoSEQ multiplex PCR. The data hold 250,000 to 300,000 clones, with 70% to 90% observed a single time. The sequenced sample was peripheral blood. These receptors all come from a woman in her 70s with COVID-19, enrolled during active disease.

CDR3 sequence: CASSVVPAGTEAFF. In DNA form, the CDR3 reads TGTGCCAGCAGCGTAGTTCCCGCGGGAACTGAAGCTTTCTTT. The V gene is TRBV9, the J gene TRBJ1-1; no firm D call. The germline gives CDR1 SGDLS, CDR2 YYNGEE. The CDR3 extends over 14 amino acids. Trimming stripped 0 bases from V and 5 bases from J, with 11 bases between.

This clone occurred once. The chain uses TRBV28 and TRBJ1-2; TRBD1 matches at 8 bases. CDR3 length: 13 residues. The germline gives CDR1 MDHEN, CDR2 SYDVKM. V shed 4 bases and J 5 bases; nucleotides not matched to a gene: 3. CDR3 loop: CASSSTGEYGYTF. The CDR3 DNA reads as TGTGCCAGCAGTTCGACAGGGGAGTATGGCTACACCTTC.

The chain has TRBV7-3 and TRBJ2-2; D perhaps matches TRBD1 (6 bases). Germline loops: CDR1 SGHTA, CDR2 FQGTGA. Trimming shortened V by 8 bases and J by 6 bases, and 10 bases separated the two germline ends. This CDR3 has 12 amino acids. CDR3 bases: TGTGCCAGCGGGGGCGAGGCCGGGGAGCTGTTTTTT. It specifies CASGGEAGELFF.

This chain connects TRBV7-9 to TRBJ2-7; D perhaps matches TRBD1 (6 bases). Germline V gene sequence: CDR1 SEHNR, CDR2 FQNEAQ (reference sequence). The CDR3 runs to 13 residues. V gave up 5 bases and J gave up 3 bases, with 11 bases separating them. The CDR3 loop is CASSQTGFYEQYF. Here the CDR3 DNA reads TGTGCCAGCAGCCAGACAGGATTCTACGAGCAGTACTTC.

This chain joins TRBV3-1 (or the pseudogene TRBV3-2) and TRBJ2-5; 9 nucleotides line up with TRBD2. The germline gives CDR1 LGHDT, CDR2 YNNKEL (reference sequence). This CDR3 has 15 amino acids. Trimming removed 4 bases from V and 4 bases from J; junction bases left unmatched: 7. The CDR3 nucleotides read TGTGCCAGCAGCCCTCCGGGACTAGCAGGAGAGACCCAGTACTTC. It codes for CASSPPGLAGETQYF.

This rearrangement joins TRBV30 to TRBJ1-4; a possible D gene is TRBD1 (5 bases). This CDR3 comprises 13 residues. Germline CDR1 GTSNPN, CDR2 SVGIG (reference sequence). Trimming took 3 bases from V and 7 from J, leaving 12 bases between them. CDR3 sequence reads: CAWRNGGSEKLFF. The CDR3, as DNA: TGTGCCTGGAGGAACGGGGGGAGTGAAAAACTGTTTTTT. Full variable domain (outside the CDR3, taken from reference TRBV30 and TRBJ1-4): SQTIHQWPATLVQPVGSPLSLECTVEGTSNPNLYWYRQAAGRGLQLLFYSVGIGQISSEVPQNLSASRPQDRQFILSSKKLLLSDSGFYLCAWRNGGSEKLFFGSGTQLSVL.

V gene TRBV30 combines with J gene TRBJ2-6; 7 nucleotides align to TRBD1. CDR1 and CDR2 from the germline V gene are GTSNPN and SVGIG (reference sequence). V shed 2 bases, J shed 1 base, and the junction held 8 bases outside the gene matches. The length of the CDR3 is 17 residues. CDR3 sequence (DNA): TGTGCCTGGAGTACATTTACAGGGGAGTCTGGGGCCAACGTCCTGACTTTC. This encodes CAWSTFTGESGANVLTF.

The chain is built from TRBV7-2 and TRBJ1-2; TRBD1 matches 7 bases. Germline V gene data show CDR1 as SGHTA and CDR2 as FQGNSA. Germline trimming cut 5 bases from V and 5 bases from J; bases unmatched to any gene: 5. This CDR3 is 13 amino acids long. The chain's CDR3 is CASSPGQFYGYTF. The DNA of the CDR3 is TGTGCCAGCAGCCCGGGACAGTTTTATGGCTACACCTTC.